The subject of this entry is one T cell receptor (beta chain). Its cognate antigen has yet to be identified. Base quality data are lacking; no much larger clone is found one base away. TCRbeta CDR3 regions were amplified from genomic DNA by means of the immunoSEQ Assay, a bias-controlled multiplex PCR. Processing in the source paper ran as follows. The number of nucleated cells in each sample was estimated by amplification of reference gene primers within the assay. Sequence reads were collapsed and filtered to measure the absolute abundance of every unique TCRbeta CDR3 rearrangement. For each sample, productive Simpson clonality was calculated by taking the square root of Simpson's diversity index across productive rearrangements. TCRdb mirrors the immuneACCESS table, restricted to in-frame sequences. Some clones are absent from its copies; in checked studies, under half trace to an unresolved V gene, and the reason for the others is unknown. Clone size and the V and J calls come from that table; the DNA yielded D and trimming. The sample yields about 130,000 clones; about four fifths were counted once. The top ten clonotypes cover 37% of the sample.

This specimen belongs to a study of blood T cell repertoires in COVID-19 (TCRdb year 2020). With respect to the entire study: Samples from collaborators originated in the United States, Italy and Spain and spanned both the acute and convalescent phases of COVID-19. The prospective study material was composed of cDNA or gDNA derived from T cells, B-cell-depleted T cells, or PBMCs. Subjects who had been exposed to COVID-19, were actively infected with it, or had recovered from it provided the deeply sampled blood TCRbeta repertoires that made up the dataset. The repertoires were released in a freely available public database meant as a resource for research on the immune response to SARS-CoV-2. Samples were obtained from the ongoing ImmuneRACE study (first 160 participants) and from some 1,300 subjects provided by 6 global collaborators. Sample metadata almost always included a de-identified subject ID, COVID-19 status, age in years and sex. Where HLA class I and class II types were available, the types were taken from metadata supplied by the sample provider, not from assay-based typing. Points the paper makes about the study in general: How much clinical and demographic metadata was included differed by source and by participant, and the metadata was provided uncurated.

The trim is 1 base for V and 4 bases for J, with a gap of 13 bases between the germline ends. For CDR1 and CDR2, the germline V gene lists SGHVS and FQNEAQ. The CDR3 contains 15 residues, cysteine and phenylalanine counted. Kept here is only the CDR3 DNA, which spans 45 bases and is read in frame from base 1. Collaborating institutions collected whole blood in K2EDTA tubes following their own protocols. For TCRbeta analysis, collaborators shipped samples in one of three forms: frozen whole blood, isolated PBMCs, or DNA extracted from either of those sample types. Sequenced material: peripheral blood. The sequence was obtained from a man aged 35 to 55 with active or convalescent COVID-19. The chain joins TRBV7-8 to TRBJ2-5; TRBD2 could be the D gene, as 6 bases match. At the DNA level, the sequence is TGTGCCAGCAGCTTAGTGGTAGCGGTCGGAGAGACCCAGTACTTC. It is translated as CASSLVVAVGETQYF.